This TCR beta chain was retrieved from a study of identical twins. General study findings and limits: The abundant beta clonotypes from cord blood had fewer insertions, and memory repertoires had none of this.

This clonotype has a handful of counts. No antigen is known for it. TCRdb reprocessed the 5' RACE reads with MiXCR, giving one entry per CDR3 protein. This table has hundreds of thousands of distinct CDR3 sequences, roughly 18% appearing once. This CDR3 comprises 18 residues. Germline V CDR1 and CDR2: SGHRS, YFSETQ. The ends lost 4 bases at V and 4 bases at J; junction bases unmatched: 10. This sample also belongs to another study, concerning T cells expressing NK-cell markers. From that study: What restricted sorting to alpha-beta TCR T cells in several experiments was an anti-gamma-delta TCR antibody.

The TCR sequence derives from a woman younger than 35 in good health. Specimen: PBMCs. This chain uses TRBV5-1 with TRBJ2-1, with 14 bases fitting TRBD2. CDR3 DNA: TGCGCCAGCAGCACAGGACTAGCGGGGGGCCCTGCTTACAATGAGCAGTTCTTC. This encodes CASSTGLAGGPAYNEQFF.